This T cell receptor (beta chain) stems from a study of CD8+ T cells in alopecia areata. Study outcomes and limitations: Sequencing of scalp samples also includes resident alphabeta T cells from normal skin. Sharing of TCRs across patients appeared less clear than in mice, possibly for HLA-related reasons.

It was cDNA, reverse transcribed from extracted RNA, that served as the sequencing template. Libraries were prepared by immunoSEQ multiplex PCR; TCRdb keeps only in-frame clonotypes and omits some of them. The sample records over 150,000 clones, approximately 55% being singletons. The treatment is: oral pan-JAK inhibitor, 5-10 mg twice daily. Obtained from alopecia areata patients were lesional scalp punch biopsies along with peripheral blood. It was from PBMCs that CD4+ and CD8+ T cells were sorted. The CDR3 has 12 residues. Germline CDR1 is MNHEY and CDR2 is SVGAGI. V dropped 6 bases and J dropped 6 bases, with 11 bases sitting between them. On this clone itself: Its antigen is unknown.

The receptor comes from a human donor with alopecia areata. The chain uses TRBV6-5 and TRBJ1-1; TRBD1 is a possible D gene (6 bases). Sequenced here: CD8+ T cells sorted from blood, sampled at week 24, from a patient treated with tofacitinib. The chain's CDR3 is CASRVAGAEAFF. The CDR3 DNA is TGTGCCAGCAGGGTCGCAGGGGCTGAAGCTTTCTTT.